This T cell receptor (beta chain) originates from a study of T cell responses to AZD1222 COVID-19 vaccine. Whole-study results and caveats: Baseline antibody screening turned up just six or seven seropositive AZD1222 recipients.

The method was immunoSEQ multiplex PCR; TCRdb's version includes in-frame clones alone and lacks a portion of them. The sample shows 150,000 to 200,000 clones, almost 95% of them seen only once. About this clone itself: The target antigen is unknown.

Trimming cost V 4 bases and J 7 bases, with 14 bases left between them. The V gene's germline CDR1 is SGHNT and CDR2 YYREEE (reference sequence). CDR3 length: 13 residues. The receptor was derived from an adult in good health. This specimen consisted of peripheral blood, obtained on day 0 of AZD1222 vaccination. V gene TRBV5-4 combines with J gene TRBJ1-2; tentative D call: TRBD1 (5 bases). CDR3 amino acids: CASSRGTESGYTF. CDR3 in DNA: TGTGCCAGCAGCCGCGGGACCGAGAGTGGCTACACCTTC.